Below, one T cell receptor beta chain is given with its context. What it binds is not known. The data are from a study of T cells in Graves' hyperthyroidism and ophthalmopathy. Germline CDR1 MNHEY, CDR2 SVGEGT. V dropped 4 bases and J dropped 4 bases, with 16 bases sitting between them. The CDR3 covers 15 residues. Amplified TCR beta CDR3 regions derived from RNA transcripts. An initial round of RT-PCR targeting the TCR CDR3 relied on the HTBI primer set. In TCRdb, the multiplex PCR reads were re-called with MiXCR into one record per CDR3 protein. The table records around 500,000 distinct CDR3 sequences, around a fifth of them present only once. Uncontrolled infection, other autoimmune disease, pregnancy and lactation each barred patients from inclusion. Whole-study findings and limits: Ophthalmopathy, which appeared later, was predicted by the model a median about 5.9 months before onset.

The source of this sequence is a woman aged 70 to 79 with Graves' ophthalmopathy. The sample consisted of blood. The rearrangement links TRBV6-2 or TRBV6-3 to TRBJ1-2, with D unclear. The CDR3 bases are TGTGCCAGCAGTTCCTTCGCCCGGGCTTTCTATGGCTACACCTTC. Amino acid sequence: CASSSFARAFYGYTF.